This is a list of T cell receptor beta chains from one sample in a study of cytomegalovirus exposure and HLA in healthy donors. The assay was immunoSEQ multiplex PCR, and TCRdb's table has in-frame clones only and misses some. This table lists 130,000 to 150,000 clones. The source material was PBMCs. Source of these receptors: a middle-aged man in good health and CMV-seronegative. Both conserved end residues are part of each CDR3. Each record gives: V gene, D gene, J gene, CDR3 protein, CDR3 DNA. A D gene is named only where the DNA matches it firmly.

v_call: TRBV5-1; d_call: -; j_call: TRBJ2-7; cdr3_aa: CASSLAARTRTYEQYF; cdr3_nt: TGCGCCAGCAGCTTGGCCGCTCGGACACGTACCTACGAGCAGTACTTC
v_call: TRBV7-6; d_call: TRBD1; j_call: TRBJ2-1; cdr3_aa: CASSSPRDRGHNEQFF; cdr3_nt: TGTGCCAGCAGCTCCCCCCGGGACAGGGGACACAATGAGCAGTTCTTC
v_call: TRBV5-1; d_call: TRBD1; j_call: TRBJ1-2; cdr3_aa: CASSLTGGNYGYTF; cdr3_nt: TGCGCCAGCAGCTTGACAGGGGGGAACTATGGCTACACCTTC
v_call: TRBV5-6; d_call: TRBD2; j_call: TRBJ2-7; cdr3_aa: CASRGGPDSYSYEQYF; cdr3_nt: TGTGCCAGCAGGGGAGGGCCCGACAGCTACTCCTACGAGCAGTACTTC
v_call: TRBV13; d_call: -; j_call: TRBJ1-6; cdr3_aa: CASSPYDRSPYGNSPLHF; cdr3_nt: TGTGCCAGCAGCCCCTATGACAGGTCCCCCTATGGAAATTCACCCCTCCACTTT
v_call: TRBV4-1; d_call: TRBD2; j_call: TRBJ2-7; cdr3_aa: CASSQGFSGGAYEQYF; cdr3_nt: TGCGCCAGCAGCCAAGGGTTTAGCGGGGGAGCCTACGAGCAGTACTTC
v_call: TRBV29-1; d_call: -; j_call: TRBJ2-7; cdr3_aa: CSVVGYQRRNYEQYF; cdr3_nt: TGCAGCGTTGTCGGCTATCAGCGGCGGAACTACGAGCAGTACTTC
v_call: TRBV9; d_call: -; j_call: TRBJ1-4; cdr3_aa: CASGEGGVKGEKLFF; cdr3_nt: TGTGCCAGCGGAGAAGGGGGGGTAAAAGGTGAAAAACTGTTTTTT
v_call: TRBV7-9; d_call: -; j_call: TRBJ1-4; cdr3_aa: CASSRGATNEKLFF; cdr3_nt: TGTGCCAGCAGTCGGGGTGCAACTAATGAAAAACTGTTTTTT
v_call: TRBV6-5; d_call: -; j_call: TRBJ2-2; cdr3_aa: CASSWGVGVGTGELFF; cdr3_nt: TGTGCCAGCAGTTGGGGGGTCGGGGTTGGGACCGGGGAGCTGTTTTTT
v_call: TRBV5-1; d_call: -; j_call: TRBJ1-1; cdr3_aa: CASSLGGGKSTEAFF; cdr3_nt: TGCGCCAGCAGCTTGGGGGGGGGAAAAAGCACTGAAGCTTTCTTT
v_call: TRBV10-3; d_call: TRBD1; j_call: TRBJ2-3; cdr3_aa: CAIRQGQGREMKGADTQYF; cdr3_nt: TGTGCCATCCGTCAAGGACAGGGACGGGAGATGAAGGGGGCAGATACGCAGTATTTT
v_call: TRBV7-3; d_call: -; j_call: TRBJ1-1; cdr3_aa: CASSFGSNTEAFF; cdr3_nt: TGTGCCAGCAGCTTCGGGTCGAACACTGAAGCTTTCTTT
v_call: TRBV13; d_call: TRBD1; j_call: TRBJ2-7; cdr3_aa: CASSFRGRMYEQYF; cdr3_nt: TGTGCCAGCAGCTTCAGGGGGCGAATGTACGAGCAGTACTTC
v_call: TRBV7-9; d_call: TRBD1; j_call: TRBJ2-3; cdr3_aa: CATRLSTGASDTQYF; cdr3_nt: TGTGCCACACGCTTGAGTACAGGGGCCTCAGATACGCAGTATTTT
v_call: TRBV2; d_call: TRBD1; j_call: TRBJ1-2; cdr3_aa: CASSKDRGTGYGYTF; cdr3_nt: TGTGCCAGCAGTAAGGACAGGGGGACGGGCTATGGCTACACCTTC
v_call: TRBV27; d_call: TRBD1; j_call: TRBJ2-7; cdr3_aa: CASSSGQGNEQYF; cdr3_nt: TGTGCCAGCAGTTCTGGACAGGGCAACGAGCAGTACTTC
v_call: TRBV5-1; d_call: TRBD1; j_call: TRBJ2-3; cdr3_aa: CASSSTGRTDTQYF; cdr3_nt: TGCGCCAGCAGCTCGACAGGGCGCACAGATACGCAGTATTTT
v_call: TRBV5-4; d_call: -; j_call: TRBJ2-6; cdr3_aa: CASSRDNSGANVLTF; cdr3_nt: TGTGCCAGCAGCCGGGACAACTCTGGGGCCAACGTCCTGACTTTC
v_call: TRBV11-2; d_call: -; j_call: TRBJ2-7; cdr3_aa: CASSLDLGGEQYF; cdr3_nt: TGTGCCAGCAGCTTAGACCTAGGCGGGGAGCAGTACTTC
v_call: TRBV7-3; d_call: -; j_call: TRBJ2-2; cdr3_aa: CASSFKSRGSVGGELFF; cdr3_nt: TGTGCCAGCAGCTTCAAATCTCGCGGGTCAGTTGGCGGGGAGCTGTTTTTT
v_call: TRBV7-9; d_call: -; j_call: TRBJ2-5; cdr3_aa: CASSPRQGLQETQYF; cdr3_nt: TGTGCCAGCAGCCCCCGCCAGGGCCTCCAAGAGACCCAGTACTTC
v_call: TRBV19; d_call: -; j_call: TRBJ2-4; cdr3_aa: CASSETEINIQYF; cdr3_nt: TGTGCCAGTAGCGAGACAGAGATAAACATTCAGTACTTC
v_call: TRBV2; d_call: -; j_call: TRBJ1-1; cdr3_aa: CASSRDSQNTEAFF; cdr3_nt: TGTGCCAGCAGTCGGGACTCCCAGAACACTGAAGCTTTCTTT
v_call: TRBV6-5; d_call: -; j_call: TRBJ1-2; cdr3_aa: CASSWTALDNYGYTF; cdr3_nt: TGTGCCAGCAGTTGGACAGCCCTCGACAACTATGGCTACACCTTC
v_call: TRBV21-1; d_call: -; j_call: TRBJ1-2; cdr3_aa: CASRTDSGGGQLNYGYTF; cdr3_nt: TGTGCCAGCAGGACCGATTCTGGGGGAGGGCAACTTAACTATGGCTACACCTTC
v_call: TRBV6-6; d_call: TRBD1; j_call: TRBJ1-5; cdr3_aa: CASILTGSNQPQHF; cdr3_nt: TGTGCCAGCATCCTGACAGGGAGCAATCAGCCCCAGCATTTT
v_call: TRBV29-1; d_call: TRBD2; j_call: TRBJ2-1; cdr3_aa: CSVDGERGEPSYNEQFF; cdr3_nt: TGCAGCGTTGATGGCGAGCGGGGGGAACCTTCCTACAATGAGCAGTTCTTC
v_call: TRBV5-4; d_call: TRBD2; j_call: TRBJ2-2; cdr3_aa: CASSRLASNTGELFF; cdr3_nt: TGTGCCAGCAGTCGACTAGCCTCGAACACCGGGGAGCTGTTTTTT
v_call: TRBV11-2; d_call: TRBD2; j_call: TRBJ2-2; cdr3_aa: CASSFMGRGNTGELFF; cdr3_nt: TGTGCCAGCAGCTTCATGGGGAGGGGCAACACCGGGGAGCTGTTTTTT
v_call: TRBV11-3; d_call: TRBD2; j_call: TRBJ2-2; cdr3_aa: CASSPGRVGPPGELFF; cdr3_nt: TGTGCCAGCAGCCCTGGGAGGGTAGGTCCCCCCGGGGAGCTGTTTTTT
v_call: TRBV6-6; d_call: TRBD2; j_call: TRBJ2-7; cdr3_aa: CASSYSLAGGREQYF; cdr3_nt: TGTGCCAGCAGTTACTCACTAGCGGGGGGGCGGGAGCAGTACTTC
v_call: TRBV5-4; d_call: TRBD2; j_call: TRBJ2-7; cdr3_aa: CASSSGTSGYEQYF; cdr3_nt: TGTGCCAGCAGTTCCGGGACTAGCGGCTACGAGCAGTACTTC
v_call: TRBV11-2; d_call: TRBD1; j_call: TRBJ1-2; cdr3_aa: CASSFNLDRGSYGYTF; cdr3_nt: TGTGCCAGCAGCTTTAATCTGGACAGGGGAAGTTATGGCTACACCTTC
v_call: TRBV5-1; d_call: TRBD1; j_call: TRBJ1-2; cdr3_aa: CASSSTGVGGYTF; cdr3_nt: TGCGCCAGCAGCTCGACAGGGGTGGGAGGCTACACCTTC
v_call: TRBV5-4; d_call: TRBD1; j_call: TRBJ2-1; cdr3_aa: CASSLGDRERNEQFF; cdr3_nt: TGTGCCAGCAGCTTGGGAGACAGGGAACGGAATGAGCAGTTCTTC
v_call: TRBV5-1; d_call: -; j_call: TRBJ2-2; cdr3_aa: CASSLGGGTGELFF; cdr3_nt: TGCGCCAGCAGCCTGGGAGGAGGGACCGGGGAGCTGTTTTTT